This T cell receptor beta chain derives from a study of T cells in tuberculosis. The study's findings and limits: Smaller alpha distances in active tuberculosis partly reflected shorter CDR3-alpha lengths. Classification accuracy was roughly 90% (AUROC 0.7 to 0.95) with the GMM-specific repertoire. Active tuberculosis alpha repertoires lay closer to GMM-specific TCRs than controls'.

Sequencing used immunoSEQ multiplex PCR; TCRdb keeps in-frame clones, though not all of them. In the table there are 40,000 to 50,000 clones, 95% of which are singletons. On this clone: Its matching antigen is unknown.

The CDR3 sequence is 15 residues long. The junction had 6 bases not matched to a gene; V was cut back by 0 bases and J by 4 bases. The germline gives CDR1 WSHSY, CDR2 SAAADI. Specimen: PBMCs. V usage is TRBV10-2 and J usage is TRBJ2-7; 7 nucleotides line up with TRBD1. This TCR was recovered from a donor aged 10-29 years with latent tuberculosis or without tuberculosis infection. The CDR3 DNA reads as TGCGCCAGCAGTGAGTCGACAGGGCTCCGATACGAGCAGTACTTC. This gives the protein CASSESTGLRYEQYF.